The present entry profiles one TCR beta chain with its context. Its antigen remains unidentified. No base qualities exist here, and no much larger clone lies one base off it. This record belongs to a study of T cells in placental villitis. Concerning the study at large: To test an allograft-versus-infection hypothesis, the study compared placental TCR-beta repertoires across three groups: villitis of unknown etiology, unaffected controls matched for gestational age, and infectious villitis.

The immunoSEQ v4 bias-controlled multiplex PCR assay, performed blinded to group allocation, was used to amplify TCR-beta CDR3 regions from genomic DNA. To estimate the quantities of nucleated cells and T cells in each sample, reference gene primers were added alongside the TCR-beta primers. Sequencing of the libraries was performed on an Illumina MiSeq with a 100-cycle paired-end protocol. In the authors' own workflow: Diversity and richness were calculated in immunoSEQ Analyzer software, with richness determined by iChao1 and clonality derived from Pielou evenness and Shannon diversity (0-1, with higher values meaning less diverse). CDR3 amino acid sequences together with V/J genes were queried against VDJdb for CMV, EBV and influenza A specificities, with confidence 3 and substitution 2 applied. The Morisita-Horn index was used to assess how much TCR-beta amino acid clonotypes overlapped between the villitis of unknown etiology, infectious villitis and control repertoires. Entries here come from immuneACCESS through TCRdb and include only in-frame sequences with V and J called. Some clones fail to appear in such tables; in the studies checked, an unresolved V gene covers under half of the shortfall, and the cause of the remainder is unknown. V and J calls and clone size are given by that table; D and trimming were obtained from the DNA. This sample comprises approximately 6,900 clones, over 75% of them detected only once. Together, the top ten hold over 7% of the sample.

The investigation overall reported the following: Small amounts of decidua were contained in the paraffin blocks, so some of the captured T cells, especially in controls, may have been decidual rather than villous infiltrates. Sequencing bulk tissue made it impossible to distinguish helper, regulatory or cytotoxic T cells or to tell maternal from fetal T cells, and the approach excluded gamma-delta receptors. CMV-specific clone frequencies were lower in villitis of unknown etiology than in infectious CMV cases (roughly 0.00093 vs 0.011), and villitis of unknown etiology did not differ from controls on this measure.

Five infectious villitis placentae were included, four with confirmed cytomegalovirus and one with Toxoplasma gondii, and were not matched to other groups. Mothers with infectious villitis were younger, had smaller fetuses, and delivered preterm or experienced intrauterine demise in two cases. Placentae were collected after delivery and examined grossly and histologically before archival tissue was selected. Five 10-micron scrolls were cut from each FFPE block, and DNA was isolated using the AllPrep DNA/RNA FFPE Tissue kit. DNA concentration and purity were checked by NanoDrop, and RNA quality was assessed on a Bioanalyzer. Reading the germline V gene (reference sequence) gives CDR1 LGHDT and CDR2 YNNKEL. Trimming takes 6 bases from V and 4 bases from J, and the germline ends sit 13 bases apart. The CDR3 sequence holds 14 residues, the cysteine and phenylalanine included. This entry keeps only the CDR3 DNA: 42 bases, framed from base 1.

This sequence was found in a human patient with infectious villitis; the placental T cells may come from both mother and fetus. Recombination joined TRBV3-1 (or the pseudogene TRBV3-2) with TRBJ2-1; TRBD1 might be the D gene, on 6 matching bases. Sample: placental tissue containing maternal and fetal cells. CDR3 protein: CASRKGQLYNEQFF. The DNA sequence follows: TGTGCCAGCAGGAAAGGACAGTTATACAATGAGCAGTTCTTC.